This TCR beta chain derives from a study of blood T cell repertoires in COVID-19. For the study at large: Sample material is recorded as cDNA or gDNA derived from T cells, B-cell-depleted T cells, or PBMCs.

This CDR3 is built from 16 residues. The germline gives CDR1 SGHDN, CDR2 FVKESK. V was cut by 1 base and J by 0 bases, with 13 bases left in between. Profiling relied on immunoSEQ multiplex PCR, and the TCRdb table lists in-frame clones only, not all of them. The data show 95,000 to 100,000 clones, around 90% seen once. This sequence joins TRBV14 and TRBJ2-7; TRBD2 might be the D (6 bases). The specimen was peripheral blood. The TCR sequence derives from a man in his fifties with acute or convalescent COVID-19. CDR3 loop: CASSQAELGGSYEQYF. The CDR3, as DNA: TGTGCCAGCAGCCAAGCTGAGTTGGGGGGCTCCTACGAGCAGTACTTC. The full variable domain, in which reference TRBV14 and TRBJ2-7 provide the parts outside the CDR3, is EAGVTQFPSHSVIEKGQTVTLRCDPISGHDNLYWYRRVMGKEIKFLLHFVKESKQDESGMPNNRFLAERTGGTYSTLKVQPAELEDSGVYFCASSQAELGGSYEQYFGPGTRLTVT.